This T cell receptor (beta chain) was retrieved from a study of blood T cell repertoires in COVID-19. About the study: From T cells, B-cell-depleted T cells, or PBMCs came the material, which was cDNA or gDNA.

This clone was picked up one time. J lost 7 bases, V lost 5 bases, and 6 bases had no gene match. The CDR3 is 15 residues long. The germline gives CDR1 SGHTA, CDR2 FQGNSA. The method was immunoSEQ multiplex PCR; TCRdb's version includes in-frame clones alone and lacks a portion of them. The top ten hold approximately 15% of the sample, which has about 220,000 clones, 85% to 90% seen once. Living in roughly 25 US areas, the participants were between roughly 18 and 90 years of age. Participants' own reports of clinical history determined their cohort assignment. The chain uses TRBV7-2 and TRBJ1-4, with 11 bases matching TRBD1. Sequenced input: PBMCs or T cells enriched from blood (not recorded which). The source of this sequence is a woman aged 45-60 years with acute COVID-19. The CDR3 loop reads CASSLWTGGGEKLFF. The CDR3, as DNA: TGTGCCAGCAGCCTCTGGACAGGGGGCGGTGAAAAACTGTTTTTT.